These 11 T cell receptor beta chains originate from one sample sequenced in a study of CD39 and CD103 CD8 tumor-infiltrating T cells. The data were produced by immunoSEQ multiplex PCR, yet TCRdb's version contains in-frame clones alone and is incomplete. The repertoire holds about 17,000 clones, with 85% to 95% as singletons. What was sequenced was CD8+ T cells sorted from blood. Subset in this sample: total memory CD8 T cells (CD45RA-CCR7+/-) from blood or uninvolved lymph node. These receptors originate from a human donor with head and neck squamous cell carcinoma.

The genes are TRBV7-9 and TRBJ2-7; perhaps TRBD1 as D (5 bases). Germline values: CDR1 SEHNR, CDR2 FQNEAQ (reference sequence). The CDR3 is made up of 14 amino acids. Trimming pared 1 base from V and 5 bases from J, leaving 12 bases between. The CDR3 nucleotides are TGTGCCAGCAGCTTAGTTGCCAGGGTAGACGAGCAGTACTTC. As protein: CASSLVARVDEQYF.

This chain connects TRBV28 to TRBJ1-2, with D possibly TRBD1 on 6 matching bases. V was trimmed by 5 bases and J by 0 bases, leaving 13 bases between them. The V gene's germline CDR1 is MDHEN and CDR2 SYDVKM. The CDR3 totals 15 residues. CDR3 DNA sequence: TGTGCCAGCAGTCCCCGTACAGGGACTAACTATGGCTACACCTTC. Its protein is CASSPRTGTNYGYTF.

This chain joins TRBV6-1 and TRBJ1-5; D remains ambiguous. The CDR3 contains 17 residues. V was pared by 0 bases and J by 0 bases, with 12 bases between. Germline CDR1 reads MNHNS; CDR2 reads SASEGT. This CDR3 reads CASSEAILKYSNQPQHF. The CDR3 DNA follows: TGTGCCAGCAGTGAAGCCATCCTCAAATATAGCAATCAGCCCCAGCATTTT.

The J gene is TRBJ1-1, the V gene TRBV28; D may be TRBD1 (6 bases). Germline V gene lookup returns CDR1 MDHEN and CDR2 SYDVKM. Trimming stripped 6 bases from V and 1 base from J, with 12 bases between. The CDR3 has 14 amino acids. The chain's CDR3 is CASRIQGQNTEAFF. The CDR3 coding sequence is TGTGCCAGCAGAATACAGGGACAGAACACTGAAGCTTTCTTT.

CDR3 in DNA: TGTGCCAGCCAGGGACAGGGTACGATCCGGGGTTCCTCCTACGAGCAGTACTTC. This gives the protein CASQGQGTIRGSSYEQYF. The rearrangement joins TRBV7-9 to TRBJ2-7; TRBD1 aligns across 9 bases. Germline CDR1 is SEHNR and CDR2 is FQNEAQ (reference sequence). The junction had 17 bases not matched to a gene; V was cut back by 8 bases and J by 0 bases. The CDR3 loop spans 18 amino acids.

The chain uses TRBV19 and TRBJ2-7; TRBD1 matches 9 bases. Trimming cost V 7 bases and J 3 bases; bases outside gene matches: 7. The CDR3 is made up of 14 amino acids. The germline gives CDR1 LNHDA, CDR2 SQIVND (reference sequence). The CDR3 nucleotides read TGTGCCAGTACCCCGACAGGGGGAATCTACGAGCAGTACTTC. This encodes CASTPTGGIYEQYF.

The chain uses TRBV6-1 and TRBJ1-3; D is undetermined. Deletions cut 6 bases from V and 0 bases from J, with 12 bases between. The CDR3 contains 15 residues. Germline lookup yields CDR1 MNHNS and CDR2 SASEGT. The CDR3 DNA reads TGTGCCAGCAGGACGGAGAAGAGCTCTGGAAACACCATATATTTT. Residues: CASRTEKSSGNTIYF.

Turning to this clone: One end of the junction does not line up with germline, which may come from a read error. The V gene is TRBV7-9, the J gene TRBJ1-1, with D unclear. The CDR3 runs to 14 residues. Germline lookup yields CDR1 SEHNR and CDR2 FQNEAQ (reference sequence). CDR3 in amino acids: CASRLGGVGAEAFF. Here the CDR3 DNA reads TGTGCCAGCAGATTAGGAGGTGTCGGGGCTGAAGCTTTCTTT.

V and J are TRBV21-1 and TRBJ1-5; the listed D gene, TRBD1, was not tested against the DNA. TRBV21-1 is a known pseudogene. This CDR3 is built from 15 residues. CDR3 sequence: CASSKVRGPNQPQHF. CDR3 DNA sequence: TGTGCCAGCAGCAAGGTTAGGGGGCCAAATCAGCCCCAGCATTTT.

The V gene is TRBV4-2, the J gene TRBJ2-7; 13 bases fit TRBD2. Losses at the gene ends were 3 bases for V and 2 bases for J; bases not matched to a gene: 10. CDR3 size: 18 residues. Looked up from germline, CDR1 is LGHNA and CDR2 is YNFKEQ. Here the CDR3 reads CASSQERLAGGIPYEQYF. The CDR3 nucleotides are TGTGCCAGCAGCCAGGAAAGACTAGCGGGGGGCATACCCTACGAGCAGTACTTC.

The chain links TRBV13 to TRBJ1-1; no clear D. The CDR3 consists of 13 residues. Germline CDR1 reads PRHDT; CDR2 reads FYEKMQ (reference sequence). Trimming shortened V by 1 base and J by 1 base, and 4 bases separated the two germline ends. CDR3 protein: CASSLEANTEAFF. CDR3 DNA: TGTGCCAGCAGCTTAGAAGCGAACACTGAAGCTTTCTTT.